This T cell receptor (beta chain) was observed in a study of naive and memory T cell subsets (dated by TCRdb to 2016 to 2017). Background on the whole study: The figure summarizing these samples reported ten or so blood donors, 7 tuberculin skin test biopsies and 3 saline control biopsies. Usually PCR2 was run as a SYBR Green qPCR and stopped at a set threshold, although low-input samples could use end-point PCR (roughly 6 cycles) instead. Study-level results and caveats: The RNA-based method was acknowledged to be potentially sensitive to changes in TCR transcripts with T cell activation and differentiation.

The study reported a robust and sensitive protocol to amplify, sequence and analyze TCRs, based on 3' ligation of a UMI-containing oligonucleotide to TCR cDNA. Whole blood analysis involved drawing under 3 ml of peripheral blood from adult healthy volunteers into Tempus tubes and then extracting RNA following the manufacturer's instructions. Total RNA was used without cell sorting and was treated with RQ1 DNase before reverse transcription, with a target input of roughly 1 to 1,100 ng. To check how robust the pipeline was in samples where T cells make up a minority population, libraries were built from skin biopsies and whole blood. This clonotype occurred a few times. Its antigen is unknown. Per-base quality was not reported, and no clone a single base away is much larger than it. The germline V gene yields SQVTM for CDR1 and ANQGSEA for CDR2. Its CDR3 holds 13 amino acids, cysteine through phenylalanine. Only CDR3 DNA is held: 39 bases, read in frame from base 1. Unmatched junction bases come to 5, with V trimmed by 4 bases and J by 6 bases.

Receptor amplification or capture employed 5' RACE. The ligated cDNA was amplified in four rounds of PCR with nested alpha and beta constant region primers together with the SP2 primer. For the blood and skin samples, reverse transcription of TCR RNA was done with SuperScript IV along with alpha and beta constant region primers. An oligonucleotide carrying the Illumina SP2 primer and a UMI was ligated to the cDNA 3' end using T4 RNA ligase 1. The 12-nucleotide UMI consisted of two random hexamers with an eight-base spacer between the hexamers to prevent hairpin formation. From the second PCR onward, TCR alpha and beta chain libraries were processed separately, and dual indexing was applied for multiplexing. After pooling, the indexed libraries were analyzed by capillary electrophoresis and sequenced on either an Illumina MiSeq or NextSeq. PhiX DNA at about 5-7% was spiked into libraries to increase base diversity and improve cluster recognition. Turning to the authors' computational methods: Demultiplexor took UMIs from read 2, joined the UMIs to the TCR sequence from read 1, and separated reads according to sample indices. Decombinator identified V and J genes and V-J junctions and gave each TCR a five-part identifier that included V and J deletions. Collapsinator used UMIs to correct sequencing errors and PCR amplification heterogeneity, producing a UMI-based abundance for each TCR. CDR3Translator turned identifiers into nucleotide sequence, translated that sequence into amino acids, and pulled out CDR3 regions based on terminal motifs. After normalization to the amount of input RNA, the error-corrected alpha and beta TCR counts from blood and from skin were compared. The public sequencing data were trimmed at Q25 with fastp and processed into clonotypes with MiXCR by TCRdb, which kept only in-frame beta chains. Records with the same CDR3 protein are collapsed into one entry carrying the most frequent genes and DNA. TCRdb, rather than the study authors, made the V and J calls. This sample is represented by roughly 62,000 distinct CDR3 sequences; 7.2% of them were singletons. Jointly, the top ten make up around 10% of the sample.

The receptor comes from a male donor in good health. The chain joins TRBV29-1 to TRBJ2-7, with TRBD1 identical over 11 junction bases. For the CDR3, the sequence is CSVARDRGAEQYF. The DNA is TGCAGCGTTGCGAGGGACAGGGGGGCCGAGCAGTACTTC.